Presented here are 27 T cell receptor beta chains from one specimen sequenced in a study of regulatory T cells in long-lasting Graves disease. The authors built TCR beta libraries using iRepertoire HTBI primers and Arm-PCR of CDR3 regions. TCRdb reanalysed the multiplex PCR reads using MiXCR and keeps one entry per CDR3 protein. The table records roughly 420,000 distinct CDR3 sequences, roughly 16% of them present only once. Time point noted: newly diagnosed GD, antithyroid drugs for less than 3 months. Making the TCR library involved RNA that had been extracted from PBMCs. The sequences come from peripheral blood mononuclear cells (PBMCs), collected at new diagnosis, from a patient treated with antithyroid drugs. Receptors originate from a female donor with Graves disease.

This clonotype was counted a few times. The V call is TRBV24-1, the J call TRBJ1-5, with a possible D match to TRBD1 (5 bases). This CDR3 is built from 15 residues. Trimming stripped 7 bases from V and 5 bases from J, with 17 bases between. Looked up from germline, CDR1 is KGHDR and CDR2 is SFDVKD. This chain's CDR3 is CATRMGRAEDQPQHF. The CDR3 coding sequence is TGTGCCACCAGAATGGGACGAGCCGAGGATCAGCCCCAGCATTTT.

The table lists this clonotype with many counts. J is TRBJ2-1 and V is TRBV29-1; 9 nucleotides agree with TRBD2. With V trimmed by 3 bases and J by 8 bases, 8 bases remained unmatched. Germline lookup yields CDR1 SQVTM and CDR2 ANQGSEA. This CDR3 region has 14 residues. The CDR3 protein is CSVETGGGDHEQFF. CDR3 DNA: TGCAGCGTTGAGACGGGCGGGGGGGACCATGAGCAGTTCTTC.

This clonotype was counted at least ten times. The chain combines TRBV6-2 or TRBV6-3 with TRBJ1-1; D is ambiguous. Germline V gene data show CDR1 as MNHEY and CDR2 as SVGEGT. The CDR3 length is 13 residues. The ends were cut back, 4 bases at V and 1 base at J, with 7 bases in the middle. DNA for the CDR3: TGTGCCAGCAGTTGGCACGCGAACACTGAAGCTTTCTTT. It yields the protein CASSWHANTEAFF.

This clonotype was found a few times. The missing conserved phenylalanine or tryptophan at the end of this CDR3 makes a read error likely. This chain uses TRBV30 with TRBJ2-7; D not resolved. Germline V gives CDR1 GTSNPN, CDR2 SVGIG (reference sequence). Trimming cost V 2 bases and J 1 base, with 6 bases left between them. This CDR3 contains 12 residues. CDR3 protein: CAWSLGSYEQYL. CDR3 nucleotides: TGTGCCTGGAGTTTGGGGTCCTACGAGCAGTACCTC.

Many counts were recorded for this clonotype. The genes are TRBV7-9 and TRBJ2-1; 12 nucleotides match TRBD1. The V and J ends lost 5 bases and 14 bases, in that order; junction bases with no gene match: 10. Germline V lookup: CDR1 SEHNR, CDR2 FQNEAQ (reference sequence). The CDR3 totals 14 residues. The CDR3 DNA reads TGTGCCAGCAGCACCGGGACAGGGGGCCGCGAGGAGTTCTTC. This gives the protein CASSTGTGGREEFF.

The table lists this clonotype with many counts. The chain recombines TRBV2 with TRBJ2-6; tentative D call: TRBD2 (6 bases). The germline gives CDR1 SNHLY, CDR2 FYNNEI. This CDR3 contains 16 residues. Trimming removed 3 bases from V and 2 bases from J, with 11 bases in between. The CDR3 reads CASSEEGRAGANVLTF. The CDR3 DNA sequence: TGTGCCAGCAGTGAGGAGGGCAGGGCTGGGGCCAACGTCCTGACTTTC.

This sequence joins TRBV28 and TRBJ1-1; a possible D gene is TRBD1 (5 bases). The V end was cut by 11 bases, the J end by 2 bases, with 30 bases between. The CDR3 has 18 residues. From germline, CDR1 is MDHEN and CDR2 SYDVKM. CDR3 loop: CASLRAFVRADLNTEAFF. DNA of the CDR3: TGTGCCTCCCTACGGGCGTTCGTCAGGGCAGACCTCAACACTGAAGCTTTCTTT.

This clonotype was recorded at least ten times. The chain uses TRBV9 and TRBJ1-3; a possible D gene is TRBD1 (5 bases). Germline V gene data show CDR1 as SGDLS and CDR2 as YYNGEE. This CDR3 spans 15 amino acids. The V and J ends lost 0 bases and 4 bases respectively, with 11 bases between them. This CDR3 is CASSVVAGYGNTIYF. CDR3 DNA: TGTGCCAGCAGCGTAGTCGCAGGGTACGGAAACACCATATATTTT.

In this sample, this clonotype turned up once. The chain joins TRBV27 to TRBJ1-2, with D possibly TRBD1 on 6 matching bases. The CDR3 sequence is 14 residues long. Trimming pared 3 bases from V and 4 bases from J, leaving 12 bases between. Per germline, CDR1 MNHEY and CDR2 SMNVEV (reference sequence). CDR3 sequence reads: CASSFSGGGYGYTF. The DNA for the CDR3 is TGTGCCAGCAGTTTTTCGGGGGGCGGCTATGGCTACACCTTC.

The chain has TRBV7-9 and TRBJ2-7, with 10 bases that match TRBD1. With V trimmed by 5 bases and J by 3 bases, 7 bases remained unmatched. The CDR3 spans 15 residues. CDR1 SEHNR and CDR2 FQNEAQ come from the germline V gene (reference sequence). CDR3 region: CASSRSTGGGYEQYF. The CDR3 DNA reads as TGTGCCAGCAGCCGGTCGACAGGGGGCGGCTACGAGCAGTACTTC.

In this sample, this clonotype turned up many times. The chain employs TRBV11-2 and TRBJ2-5, with TRBD2 matching 9 bases. CDR1 and CDR2 (germline): SGHAT, FQNNGV. The junction had 2 bases not matched to a gene; V was cut back by 3 bases and J by 3 bases. The length of the CDR3 is 14 residues. CDR3 bases: TGTGCCAGCAGCTTGACTAGCGGTAAAGAGACCCAGTACTTC. It translates to CASSLTSGKETQYF.

This clonotype was detected a few times. A clone one base away is much larger, so this may be a read error. This rearrangement joins TRBV6-1 to TRBJ2-3, with D tentatively TRBD1 (5 bases). The CDR3 has 13 residues. CDR1 and CDR2 from the germline V gene are MNHNS and SASEGT. Trimming cost V 6 bases and J 2 bases, with 9 bases left between them. Here the CDR3 DNA reads TGTGCCAGCAGCCAGGGCGACACAGATACGCAGTATTTT. Translated, it gives CASSQGDTDTQYF.

In this sample, this clonotype turned up many times. One end of the junction is discordant with germline, which a read error may explain. The chain carries TRBV13 and TRBJ1-4; D is possibly TRBD1 (6 bases). This CDR3 has 18 residues. Looked up from germline, CDR1 is PRHDT and CDR2 is FYEKMQ (reference sequence). In DNA, the CDR3 is TGTGCCAGCAGCTTACGTCGAGGGGGAGGCGAAGAGGGGGGCAAGAGGATTTTT. This translates into CASSLRRGGGEEGGKRIF.

This clonotype has a count of ten or more. V is TRBV20-1 and J is TRBJ2-6; 7 bases map to TRBD1. The germline V gene has CDR1 DFQATT and CDR2 SNEGSKA (reference sequence). The V segment lost 7 bases and the J segment 1 base; nucleotides outside the gene matches: 16. This CDR3 is 18 amino acids long. The CDR3 DNA sequence: TGCAGTGTCACATCCCCCGGGACAGCGGTGTCTGGGGCCAACGTCCTGACTTTC. Translation: CSVTSPGTAVSGANVLTF.

This clonotype was found a few times. The chain employs TRBV7-3 and TRBJ2-1, with 10 bases lining up with TRBD2. CDR1 is SGHTA and CDR2 is FQGTGA in the germline V gene. CDR3 length equals 16 residues. The V segment lost 2 bases and the J segment 8 bases; nucleotides outside the gene matches: 9. CDR3 bases: TGTGCCAGCAGCTTAGGGAAGCGGGGGGGCCAGGATGAGCAGTTCTTC. This codes for CASSLGKRGGQDEQFF. The entire variable domain, with the rest obtained from reference TRBV7-3 and TRBJ2-1, is as follows: GAGVSQTPSNKVTEKGKYVELRCDPISGHTALYWYRQSLGQGPEFLIYFQGTGAADDSGLPNDRFFAVRPEGSVSTLKIQRTERGDSAVYLCASSLGKRGGQDEQFFGPGTRLTVL.

The chain is built from TRBV18 and TRBJ1-1, with D unresolved. V was pared by 4 bases and J by 3 bases, with 9 bases between. CDR3 size: 13 residues. CDR1 and CDR2 (germline): KGHSH, LQKENI. This chain's CDR3 is CASSRLPDTEAFF. The CDR3 coding sequence is TGTGCCAGCTCACGGCTACCGGACACTGAAGCTTTCTTT.

In its sample, this clonotype was seen many times. This chain uses TRBV29-1 with TRBJ1-1; a possible D gene is TRBD1 (5 bases). Trimming took 0 bases from V and 2 from J, leaving 19 bases between them. CDR1 and CDR2 from the germline V gene are SQVTM and ANQGSEA. This CDR3 is built from 17 residues. The CDR3 DNA reads TGCAGCGTTGAAGAAGTACCGGGCCCGGGGGGAAACACTGAAGCTTTCTTT. Its translation is CSVEEVPGPGGNTEAFF.

This chain uses TRBV11-3 with TRBJ2-3; TRBD1 matches at 7 bases. Unmatched junction bases numbered 5, after V lost 1 base and J lost 4 bases. The CDR3 runs 15 residues. CDR1 SGHNT and CDR2 YENEEA come from the germline V gene. Here the CDR3 reads CASSLGRGRADTQYF. The CDR3 nucleotides are TGTGCCAGCAGCTTAGGAAGGGGGCGCGCAGATACGCAGTATTTT.

Ten or more counts support this clonotype. The rearrangement joins TRBV12-3 or TRBV12-4 to TRBJ2-1; 9 nucleotides line up with TRBD2. The J segment lost 2 bases and the V segment lost 6 bases, leaving 5 bases of the junction unmatched. The CDR3 spans 15 residues. This CDR3 is CASSPAGGPYNEQFF. The CDR3 DNA reads as TGTGCCAGCAGCCCAGCGGGAGGTCCCTACAATGAGCAGTTCTTC.

This clonotype turned up a few times. This may be a read error, as it is one base from a much larger clone. The rearrangement joins TRBV6-2 or TRBV6-3 to TRBJ2-4; D is uncertain. Germline lookup yields CDR1 MNHEY and CDR2 SVGEGT. V lost 6 bases to trimming and J lost 0 bases, with 12 bases between them. The CDR3 runs to 15 residues. DNA for the CDR3: TGTGCCAGCAGCCGAGAAGAGATAGCCAAAAACATTCAGTACTTC. It is translated as CASSREEIAKNIQYF.

This clonotype was recorded many times. The chain couples TRBV5-1 to TRBJ1-1, with D perhaps matching TRBD1 (5 bases). This CDR3 spans 14 amino acids. In germline, CDR1 is SGHRS, CDR2 YFSETQ. Trimming shortened V by 4 bases and J by 1 base, and 11 bases separated the two germline ends. The CDR3 is CASSPYGQNTEAFF. The CDR3 DNA follows: TGCGCCAGCAGCCCATACGGACAGAACACTGAAGCTTTCTTT.

There are many counts of this clonotype. CDR3 loop: CASSLGDGSYEQYF. The CDR3 coding sequence is TGTGCCAGCAGCTTAGGGGACGGCTCCTACGAGCAGTACTTC. The chain links TRBV7-2 to TRBJ2-7; D tentatively fits TRBD1 or TRBD2 (5 bases each). CDR1 and CDR2 from the germline V gene are SGHTA and FQGNSA. Trimming removed 1 base from V and 0 bases from J, with 7 bases in between. The CDR3 sequence is 14 residues long.

This clonotype came up a few times. The chain employs TRBV7-2 and TRBJ2-2; 13 bases are shared with TRBD2. Germline CDR1 and CDR2: SGHTA and FQGNSA. The J segment lost 4 bases and the V segment lost 5 bases, leaving 7 bases of the junction unmatched. The CDR3 is made up of 17 amino acids. The CDR3 DNA is TGTGCCAGCAGCCCCAGGACTAGCGGGAGTCTCACCGGGGAGCTGTTTTTT. Translating it yields CASSPRTSGSLTGELFF.

This clonotype was counted ten times or more. The chain combines TRBV12-3 or TRBV12-4 with TRBJ1-1, with TRBD1 as a possible D gene (5 bases). This CDR3 is 14 amino acids long. Trimming left V 7 bases short and J 7 bases short, with 19 bases between. Written as DNA, the CDR3 is TGTGCCAGCACCCCTTTAGGACATCGGATTGAAGCTTTCTTT. It encodes CASTPLGHRIEAFF.

This clonotype has just a few counts. The chain carries TRBV2 and TRBJ1-6; no clear D gene. Germline CDR1 is SNHLY and CDR2 is FYNNEI. CDR3 length: 15 amino acids. V was clipped by 4 bases and J by 0 bases, with 7 bases between them. CDR3 protein: CASSVHSSYNSPLHF. The DNA for the CDR3 is TGTGCCAGCAGTGTGCACAGCTCCTATAATTCACCCCTCCACTTT. The whole variable domain, remainder taken from reference TRBV2 and TRBJ1-6, is EPEVTQTPSHQVTQMGQEVILRCVPISNHLYFYWYRQILGQKVEFLVSFYNNEISEKSEIFDDQFSVERPDGSNFTLKIRSTKLEDSAMYFCASSVHSSYNSPLHFGNGTRLTVT.

Concerning this clonotype: A far larger clone is one base from this, pointing to a likely read error. This chain links TRBV20-1 with TRBJ2-1; D may be TRBD2 (5 bases). CDR3 length equals 14 residues. Per the germline V gene, CDR1 is DFQATT and CDR2 is SNEGSKA (reference sequence). Trimming shortened V by 5 bases and J by 10 bases, and 21 bases separated the two germline ends. In DNA form, the CDR3 reads TGCAGTGCTTCACGGACTGCACGCTCCTACGAGCAGTTCTTC. Protein product: CSASRTARSYEQFF.

This chain links TRBV12-3 or TRBV12-4 with TRBJ2-1; TRBD1 agrees at 11 bases. The CDR3 runs 17 residues. J lost 6 bases, V lost 5 bases, and 12 bases had no gene match. The CDR3 is CASSKGTGQGASNEQFF. The CDR3 DNA is TGTGCCAGCAGTAAAGGTACAGGACAGGGGGCGAGCAATGAGCAGTTCTTC.